This T cell receptor beta chain was profiled in a study of blood T cell repertoires in COVID-19. About the study: Acute and convalescent COVID-19 samples came from the United States, Italy and Spain.

Under the authors' procedure: From reference gene primer amplification, estimates of nucleated cell counts were derived. Profiled with immunoSEQ multiplex PCR; TCRdb holds only in-frame clones, not every one. The DNA was the basis for D and trimming; V, J and clone size are from that table. The sample yields some 260,000 clones, roughly 89% seen once. Assignment of participants to cohorts was predicated upon participant-reported clinical history. In Cohort 3, a recovered donor had either two negative PCRs, clearance, or symptom resolution. CDR3 length: 15 residues. Unmatched junction bases numbered 6, after V lost 5 bases and J lost 1 base. Germline CDR1 reads MNHEY; CDR2 reads SMNVEV (reference sequence).

The J gene is TRBJ1-2, the V gene TRBV27; 8 bases are shared with TRBD1. The sequence derives from a man aged 40-55 years who had recovered from COVID-19. Sequences were obtained from PBMCs or T cells enriched from blood (not recorded which). The CDR3 nucleotides are TGTGCCAGCAGTCCTGGACAGGGAATTAACTATGGCTACACCTTC. As protein: CASSPGQGINYGYTF.